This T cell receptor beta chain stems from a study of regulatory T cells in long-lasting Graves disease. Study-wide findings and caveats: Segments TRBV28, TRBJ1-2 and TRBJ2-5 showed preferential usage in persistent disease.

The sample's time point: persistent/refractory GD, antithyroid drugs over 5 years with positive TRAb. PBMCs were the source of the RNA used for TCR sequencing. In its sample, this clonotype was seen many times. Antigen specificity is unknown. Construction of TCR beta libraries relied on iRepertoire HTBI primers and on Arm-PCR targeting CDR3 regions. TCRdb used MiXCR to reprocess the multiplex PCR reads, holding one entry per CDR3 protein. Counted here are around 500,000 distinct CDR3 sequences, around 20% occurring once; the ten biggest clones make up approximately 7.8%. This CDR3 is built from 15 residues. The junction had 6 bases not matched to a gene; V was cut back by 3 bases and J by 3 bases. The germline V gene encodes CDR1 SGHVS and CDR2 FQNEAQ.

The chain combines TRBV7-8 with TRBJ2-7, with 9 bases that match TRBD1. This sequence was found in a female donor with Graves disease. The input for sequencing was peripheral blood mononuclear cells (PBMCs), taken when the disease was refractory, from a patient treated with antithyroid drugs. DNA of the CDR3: TGTGCCAGCAGCTTCGGGACAGGGAAGAACTACGAGCAGTACTTC. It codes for CASSFGTGKNYEQYF.